This record looks at one T cell receptor (beta chain) sequence and its context. Its target is not known. The sample originates from a study of cytomegalovirus exposure and HLA in healthy donors. Points from the study as a whole: Reportedly, diagnosis of cytomegalovirus status by the classifier showed high specificity and sensitivity.

This PCR relied on a set of 60 Vbeta primers and 13 Jbeta primers. The data were produced by immunoSEQ multiplex PCR, yet TCRdb's version contains in-frame clones alone and is incomplete. Here the sample spans about 130,000 clones, roughly four fifths being singletons. V lost 5 bases and J 2 bases, leaving 9 bases between the germline ends. The CDR3 extends over 13 amino acids. Germline V gene lookup returns CDR1 MNHNS and CDR2 SASEGT. The sequencing sample was made of PBMCs. The genes are TRBV6-1 and TRBJ1-1; D is possibly TRBD1 (5 bases). The source is a woman aged 50 to 65 in good health and CMV-seronegative. CDR3 DNA: TGTGCCAGCAGTTTGCAGGGAAACACTGAAGCTTTCTTT. This encodes CASSLQGNTEAFF.